This T cell receptor (beta chain) was found in a study of cytomegalovirus exposure and HLA in healthy donors. The table came from immunoSEQ multiplex PCR; TCRdb's copy has only in-frame clones and leaves some out. The table records about 140,000 clones, 70% to 90% of them present only once. V shed 2 bases and J 6 bases; nucleotides not matched to a gene: 6. The CDR3 is 16 amino acids. Germline V gene sequence: CDR1 SGHAT, CDR2 FQNNGV. Study conclusions and caveats: First-cohort TCR clusters tended to co-occur in the 130 or so validation repertoires, a later analysis found. The study designated 150 or so TCR beta chains cytomegalovirus-associated.

This clone was recorded a few times. Its antigen is still unknown. The receptor was derived from a woman between 25 and 40 years old in good health and CMV-seronegative. The sample taken for sequencing was PBMCs. This chain links TRBV11-2 with TRBJ2-2, with 10 bases identical to TRBD2. CDR3 protein: CASSLNPSGGAGELFF. In DNA form, the CDR3 reads TGTGCCAGCAGCTTAAATCCTAGCGGGGGCGCCGGGGAGCTGTTTTTT.